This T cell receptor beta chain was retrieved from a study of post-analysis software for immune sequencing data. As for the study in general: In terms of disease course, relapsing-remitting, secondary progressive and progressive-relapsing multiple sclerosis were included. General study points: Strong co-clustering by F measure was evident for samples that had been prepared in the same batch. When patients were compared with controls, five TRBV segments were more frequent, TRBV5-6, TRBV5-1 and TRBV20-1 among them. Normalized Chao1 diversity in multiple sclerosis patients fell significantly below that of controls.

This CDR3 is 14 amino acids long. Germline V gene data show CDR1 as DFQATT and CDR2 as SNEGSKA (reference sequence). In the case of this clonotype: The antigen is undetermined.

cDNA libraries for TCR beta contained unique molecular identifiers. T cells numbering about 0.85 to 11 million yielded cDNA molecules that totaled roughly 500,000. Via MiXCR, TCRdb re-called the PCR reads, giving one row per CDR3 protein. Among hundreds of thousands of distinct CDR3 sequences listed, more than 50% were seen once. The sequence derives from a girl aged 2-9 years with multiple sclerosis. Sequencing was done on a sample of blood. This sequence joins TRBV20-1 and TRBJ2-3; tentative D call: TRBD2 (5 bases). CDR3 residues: CSLVGSPRTDTQYF. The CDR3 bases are TGCAGCCTCGTGGGGAGTCCCCGCACAGATACGCAGTATTTT.